This TCR beta chain is drawn from a study of blood T cell repertoires in COVID-19. Overall study context: In each case, the material was cDNA or gDNA derived from T cells, B-cell-depleted T cells, or PBMCs.

Here immunoSEQ multiplex PCR was the method, and the copy in TCRdb shows in-frame clones only, minus some. The table lists about 140,000 clones, 70% to 90% of them singletons. CDR1 is MGHRA, CDR2 YSYEKL, per germline. The CDR3 extends over 12 amino acids. Trimming took off 0 bases at V and 13 bases at J, with 10 bases between the two ends. The sequence was obtained from a human donor in a cohort sampled during active COVID-19. The sample comprised peripheral blood. V is TRBV4-1 and J is TRBJ2-1; maybe TRBD2 (5 bases). The CDR3 is CASSQDGLAQFF. Here the CDR3 DNA reads TGCGCCAGCAGCCAAGATGGGCTAGCACAGTTCTTC.